Many counts were recorded for the clone carrying this T cell receptor (beta chain). This entry is derived from a study of low-dose radiotherapy and immunotherapy resistance in tumors. The time point here: after trial treatment. The treatment denotes: LDRT plus nivolumab, ipilimumab, low-dose cyclophosphamide and aspirin (RACIN trial). TRAV and TRBV primers primed cDNA for both TCRalpha and TCRbeta. With a constant-region primer and a V-primer adapter, TCRs were subjected to about 20 PCR cycles of amplification. In vitro transcription amplified isolated mRNA. TCRdb passed the reads through MiXCR, listing each CDR3 protein once. The table has approximately 46,000 distinct CDR3 sequences, 20% to 25% seen once; the top ten hold around 9.1%. The germline V gene encodes CDR1 MDHEN and CDR2 SYDVKM. This CDR3 has 15 amino acids. V was trimmed by 8 bases and J by 2 bases, leaving 15 bases between them.

Sequenced material: PBMCs, taken after low-dose radiotherapy plus immunotherapy. The rearrangement links TRBV28 to TRBJ2-2; D perhaps matches TRBD2 (5 bases). The source of this sequence is a male donor with prostate cancer. In nucleotides, the CDR3 is TGTGCCAGCTGCCCCGGGATACGCAACACCGGGGAGCTGTTTTTT. It encodes CASCPGIRNTGELFF.